The source of this T cell receptor beta chain is a study of cytomegalovirus exposure and HLA in healthy donors. General study results and limits: TCR beta sequences reportedly predicted most subjects' HLA-A and HLA-B alleles accurately.

The primer mix had 60 Vbeta and 13 Jbeta primers. Sequenced by immunoSEQ multiplex PCR; TCRdb stores in-frame clones only, minus some. This table holds around 170,000 clones, just over 75% found once. As to this clone: Its antigen remains unknown.

This CDR3 has 12 amino acids. Looked up from germline, CDR1 is SGHTA and CDR2 is FQGNSA. Trimming stripped 4 bases from V and 6 bases from J, with 9 bases between. The sample consisted of PBMCs. The rearrangement joins TRBV7-2 to TRBJ1-1; D is possibly TRBD1 (5 bases). The origin of this receptor is a man aged 40-49 years in good health and CMV-seronegative. The DNA for the CDR3 is TGTGCCAGCAGCTACGACAGCCCTGAAGCTTTCTTT. Protein product: CASSYDSPEAFF.